This entry is about one T cell receptor beta chain. As yet, its antigen is unknown. This sample stems from a study of T cell responses to AZD1222 COVID-19 vaccine. Study outcomes and limitations: Repertoires were obtained solely post-peak T cell response. Among the donors, most were white British and more were female, and clonal diversity was possibly underestimated.

The table came from immunoSEQ multiplex PCR; TCRdb's copy has only in-frame clones and leaves some out. The table lists about 140,000 clones, 70% to 90% of them singletons, with 4.7% in the top ten. This CDR3 spans 14 amino acids. Trimming took 5 bases from V and 0 from J; bases not matched to a gene: 4. Germline V gene sequence: CDR1 WSHSY, CDR2 SAAADI. This clonotype was obtained from an adult in good health. The chain links TRBV10-2 to TRBJ2-7; 7 bases agree with TRBD1. Specimen: peripheral blood, collected on day 0 of AZD1222 vaccination. The DNA for the CDR3 is TGCGCCAGCAGTTGGACAGGTAGCTCCTACGAGCAGTACTTC. Its translation is CASSWTGSSYEQYF.